Following are 32 T cell receptor beta chains from one sample sequenced in a study of cytomegalovirus exposure and HLA in healthy donors. Amplification used 60 Vbeta primers and 13 Jbeta primers. Profiled with immunoSEQ multiplex PCR; TCRdb holds only in-frame clones, not every one. The profile shows some 150,000 clones, 80% of them singletons. The specimen was PBMCs. Receptors were obtained from a man aged 25-40 years in good health and CMV-seronegative.

The chain couples TRBV30 to TRBJ1-6; TRBD1 is a possible D gene (5 bases). This CDR3 contains 14 residues. Trimming left V 0 bases short and J 7 bases short, with 10 bases between. Germline CDR1 GTSNPN, CDR2 SVGIG (reference sequence). In DNA, the CDR3 is TGTGCCTGGAGTGTAGCAGGGTTGAATTCACCCCTCCACTTT. Translated: CAWSVAGLNSPLHF.

The chain couples TRBV6-1 to TRBJ1-4, with a weak D call TRBD1 (6 bases). The germline V and J ends were trimmed by 1 base and 7 bases, with 7 bases remaining between them. Germline lookup yields CDR1 MNHNS and CDR2 SASEGT. The CDR3 contains 13 residues. Here the CDR3 DNA reads TGTGCCAGCAGTGAAGTGGGGGCTGAAAAACTGTTTTTT. Residues: CASSEVGAEKLFF.

The rearrangement links TRBV18 to TRBJ1-3, with TRBD1 as a possible D gene (6 bases). V lost 3 bases, J lost 4 bases, and 13 bases lay in between. Germline loops: CDR1 KGHSH, CDR2 LQKENI. CDR3 length equals 15 residues. The CDR3 nucleotides are TGTGCCAGCTCACCGACAGGATTAAACGGAAACACCATATATTTT. Protein: CASSPTGLNGNTIYF.

The count of this clone is one. The CDR3 bases are TGTGCCAGCAGCGAGGGACTAGCGGGCGGATTGAATGAGCAGTTCTTC. It is translated as CASSEGLAGGLNEQFF. V gene TRBV7-2 combines with J gene TRBJ2-1; 12 nucleotides match TRBD2. Germline CDR1 SGHTA, CDR2 FQGNSA. The V segment lost 5 bases and the J segment 7 bases; nucleotides outside the gene matches: 9. The CDR3 has 16 residues. Looking up the rest from reference TRBV7-2 and TRBJ2-1 gives the full variable domain: GAGVSQSPSNKVTEKGKDVELRCDPISGHTALYWYRQSLGQGLEFLIYFQGNSAPDKSGLPSDRFSAERTGGSVSTLTIQRTQQEDSAVYLCASSEGLAGGLNEQFFGPGTRLTVL.

This chain connects TRBV9 to TRBJ2-2; 10 positions match TRBD2. Trimming took 3 bases from V and 5 from J; bases not matched to a gene: 7. The CDR3 is 16 residues long. The germline V gene encodes CDR1 SGDLS and CDR2 YYNGEE. The CDR3 DNA is TGTGCCAGCAGCGCCCCGGGACTAGCGAGAACCGGGGAGCTGTTTTTT. This sequence encodes CASSAPGLARTGELFF. Looking up the rest from reference TRBV9 and TRBJ2-2 gives the full variable domain: DSGVTQTPKHLITATGQRVTLRCSPRSGDLSVYWYQQSLDQGLQFLIQYYNGEERAKGNILERFSAQQFPDLHSELNLSSLELGDSALYFCASSAPGLARTGELFFGEGSRLTVL.

V is TRBV4-3 and J is TRBJ1-1; possible D gene TRBD1, 6 bases. The V end lost 1 base, the J end lost 2 bases, and 8 bases lay between the germline ends. Germline-derived CDR1 and CDR2 are LGHNA and YSLEER. The length of the CDR3 is 14 residues. CDR3 region: CASSQGTANTEAFF. The CDR3 DNA follows: TGCGCCAGCAGCCAAGGGACAGCCAACACTGAAGCTTTCTTT.

This clone has a single count. The chain links TRBV2 to TRBJ1-4; D ambiguous. Germline V gives CDR1 SNHLY, CDR2 FYNNEI. The ends were cut back, 7 bases at V and 1 base at J, with 13 bases in the middle. The CDR3 is 15 amino acids. The CDR3 bases are TGTGCCAGCATGTACAGATTCAGAACTAATGAAAAACTGTTTTTT. Its protein product is CASMYRFRTNEKLFF.

The chain carries TRBV6-5 and TRBJ1-5; D not certain. The germline CDR1 and CDR2 sequences are MNHEY and SVGAGI. CDR3 size: 13 residues. Trimming cost V 6 bases and J 6 bases, with 12 bases left between them. CDR3 sequence reads: CASSRGIGQPQHF. The DNA of the CDR3 is TGTGCCAGCAGCCGGGGAATAGGTCAGCCCCAGCATTTT.

This clone has only a few counts. V and J are TRBV6-1 and TRBJ2-5; tentative D call: TRBD1 (5 bases). The CDR3 has 17 residues. V was clipped by 4 bases and J by 0 bases, with 18 bases between them. CDR1 is MNHNS, CDR2 SASEGT, per germline. CDR3 region: CASSVIPRDSYQETQYF. The DNA for the CDR3 is TGTGCCAGCAGTGTAATACCCCGTGACAGCTACCAAGAGACCCAGTACTTC.

The V gene is TRBV30, the J gene TRBJ1-1; unclear D gene. The CDR3 has 10 residues. The germline V gene encodes CDR1 GTSNPN and CDR2 SVGIG (reference sequence). Trimming shortened V by 3 bases and J by 7 bases, and 6 bases separated the two germline ends. CDR3 loop: CAWRRVEAFF. CDR3 nucleotide sequence: TGTGCCTGGAGACGAGTTGAAGCTTTCTTT.

Only a few counts were recorded for this clone. The chain links TRBV9 to TRBJ2-7; 7 nucleotides line up with TRBD1. From germline, CDR1 is SGDLS and CDR2 YYNGEE. V lost 0 bases and J lost 5; bases outside the gene matches: 8. The CDR3 totals 15 residues. CDR3 DNA sequence: TGTGCCAGCAGCGTAGAAACAGGGGATTTCCACGAGCAGTACTTC. Translating gives CASSVETGDFHEQYF.

The gene calls are TRBV5-1 and TRBJ2-2; the D is unclear. The CDR3 sequence is 12 residues long. Germline CDR1 and CDR2: SGHRS and YFSETQ. V was pared by 1 base and J by 8 bases, with 6 bases between. As DNA, the CDR3 is TGCGCCAGCAGCTTGAAACAGGGGGAGCTGTTTTTT. Protein product: CASSLKQGELFF.

The chain uses TRBV4-2 and TRBJ1-5; the D is unclear. The V end lost 11 bases, the J end lost 0 bases, and 17 bases lay between the germline ends. The CDR3 totals 15 residues. The germline gives CDR1 LGHNA, CDR2 YNFKEQ. The CDR3 is CASKEKRYSNQPQHF. CDR3 nucleotides: TGTGCCTCCAAGGAGAAGCGATATAGCAATCAGCCCCAGCATTTT.

The chain carries TRBV7-6 and TRBJ2-1, with 9 bases lining up with TRBD2. V was pared by 1 base and J by 0 bases, with 1 base of the junction left unmatched. Germline V gives CDR1 SGHVS, CDR2 FNYEAQ. The CDR3 totals 16 residues. The CDR3 DNA is TGTGCCAGCAGCTTAGGTAGCGGGAGCTCCTACAATGAGCAGTTCTTC. Its protein product is CASSLGSGSSYNEQFF.

This clone appeared a single time. The chain joins TRBV10-2 to TRBJ2-1; 11 positions match TRBD2. With 6 bases clipped from V and 9 bases from J, the junction kept 13 bases outside the gene matches. Germline lookup yields CDR1 WSHSY and CDR2 SAAADI. This CDR3 spans 16 amino acids. CDR3 DNA sequence: TGCGCCAGCAGGGTATTTAGCGGGAGGGCCTTCAGTGAGCAGTTCTTC. This encodes CASRVFSGRAFSEQFF.

This sequence joins TRBV27 and TRBJ2-2, with D maybe TRBD2 (5 bases). Trimming left V 4 bases short and J 4 bases short, with 19 bases between. The CDR3 sequence is 17 residues long. Per germline, CDR1 MNHEY and CDR2 SMNVEV (reference sequence). CDR3: CASSSFPPWESTGELFF. CDR3 bases: TGTGCCAGCAGTTCATTCCCCCCGTGGGAGAGCACCGGGGAGCTGTTTTTT.

This sequence joins TRBV19 and TRBJ2-4; a weak D match, TRBD2 (7 bases). V was clipped by 5 bases and J by 0 bases, with 14 bases between them. Per germline, CDR1 LNHDA and CDR2 SQIVND (reference sequence). This CDR3 contains 16 residues. DNA for the CDR3: TGTGCCAGTAGTCGGGGGGACAATCTAGCCAAAAACATTCAGTACTTC. Encoded protein: CASSRGDNLAKNIQYF.

The chain uses TRBV30 and TRBJ1-2; a possible D gene is TRBD1 (6 bases). This CDR3 has 13 amino acids. The germline CDR1 and CDR2 sequences are GTSNPN and SVGIG (reference sequence). V lost 2 bases and J lost 5, with 12 bases in between. The CDR3 reads CAWSQGMRYGYTF. In DNA form, the CDR3 reads TGTGCCTGGAGTCAGGGGATGCGTTATGGCTACACCTTC.

This clone was found a few times. This sequence joins TRBV7-6 and TRBJ1-1; a weak D match, TRBD1 (5 bases). The CDR3 extends over 13 amino acids. The V gene's germline CDR1 is SGHVS and CDR2 FNYEAQ. V was cut by 5 bases and J by 1 base, with 8 bases left in between. The CDR3: CASSTGGNTEAFF. The CDR3 DNA reads TGTGCCAGCAGCACGGGGGGGAACACTGAAGCTTTCTTT.

V usage is TRBV7-2 and J usage is TRBJ1-1; D gene unclear. Looked up from germline, CDR1 is SGHTA and CDR2 is FQGNSA. The CDR3 spans 17 residues. The germline V and J ends were trimmed by 2 bases and 3 bases, with 19 bases remaining between them. CDR3 protein: CASSLSPQAQPHTEAFF. In nucleotides, the CDR3 is TGTGCCAGCAGCTTATCCCCCCAGGCCCAGCCCCACACTGAAGCTTTCTTT.

This chain links TRBV9 with TRBJ2-2; TRBD2 might be the D (6 bases). The ends were cut back, 5 bases at V and 5 bases at J, with 16 bases in the middle. CDR1 SGDLS and CDR2 YYNGEE come from the germline V gene. This CDR3 is 15 amino acids long. CDR3 nucleotide sequence: TGTGCCAGCAGGCGCGAGTTCCGGGAGACCGGGGAGCTGTTTTTT. This codes for CASRREFRETGELFF.

On this clone: At one boundary the junction diverges from the germline segment, which might be a read error. The gene calls are TRBV7-9 and TRBJ2-3; TRBD2 agrees at 9 bases. The CDR3 contains 17 residues. Germline lookup yields CDR1 SEHNR and CDR2 FQNEAQ (reference sequence). CDR3 in amino acids: CSSSPSAGTSSTDTQYF. The CDR3 DNA reads as TGTTCCAGCAGCCCGAGTGCCGGGACTAGCTCCACAGATACGCAGTATTTT.

The V call is TRBV4-1, the J call TRBJ2-5; D is unclear. Germline values: CDR1 MGHRA, CDR2 YSYEKL. V was clipped by 1 base and J by 7 bases, with 16 bases between them. This CDR3 comprises 15 residues. This CDR3 is CASSQAVATKGTQYF. CDR3 in DNA: TGCGCCAGCAGCCAAGCTGTGGCGACAAAAGGGACCCAGTACTTC.

This clone was observed a single time. The chain links TRBV7-8 to TRBJ2-7, with 11 bases aligning to TRBD2. The last part of the DNA fits TRBJ2-5 better; the J call may be wrong. Germline loops: CDR1 SGHVS, CDR2 FQNEAQ. There are 16 residues in the CDR3. Here the CDR3 DNA reads TGTGCCAGCAGCTTATTACTAGCGGGAGAAACGGAGACCCAGTACTTC. It codes for CASSLLLAGETETQYF.

The rearrangement uses TRBV28 and TRBJ1-6; 9 bases agree with TRBD1. The ends lost 6 bases at V and 8 bases at J; junction bases unmatched: 8. Germline V gene lookup returns CDR1 MDHEN and CDR2 SYDVKM. The CDR3 is made up of 15 amino acids. DNA of the CDR3: TGTGCCAGCAGGGGGACAGGGAGCGGTTATTCACCCCTCCACTTT. Translation gives CASRGTGSGYSPLHF.

V and J are TRBV29-1 and TRBJ2-1; a weak D match, TRBD1 (6 bases). V shed 2 bases and J shed 5 bases, with 13 bases lying between them. This CDR3 is 14 amino acids long. Per germline, CDR1 SQVTM and CDR2 ANQGSEA. The CDR3 DNA reads TGCAGCGTTGAATTTAGGGGGAGAGACAATGAGCAGTTCTTC. Translation gives CSVEFRGRDNEQFF.

The rearrangement uses TRBV4-1 and TRBJ2-3, with D perhaps TRBD2 (7 bases). Germline V lookup: CDR1 MGHRA, CDR2 YSYEKL. The CDR3 has 15 amino acids. Trimming removed 1 base from V and 8 bases from J, with 16 bases in between. In nucleotides, the CDR3 is TGCGCCAGCAGCCAAGGGGCGGGGGCGCCCGGTACGCAGTATTTT. Translated, it gives CASSQGAGAPGTQYF.

The gene calls are TRBV29-1 and TRBJ1-5, with TRBD1 identical over 12 bases. V was clipped by 7 bases and J by 8 bases; unmatched bases: 9. In germline, CDR1 is SQVTM, CDR2 ANQGSEA. The CDR3 is 14 residues long. The CDR3 loop is CSASGTGGMEPQHF. CDR3 in DNA: TGCAGCGCATCCGGGACAGGGGGCATGGAGCCCCAGCATTTT.

This rearrangement joins TRBV29-1 to TRBJ1-1; D not certain. Trimming shortened V by 8 bases and J by 1 base, and 8 bases separated the two germline ends. Germline lookup yields CDR1 SQVTM and CDR2 ANQGSEA. The CDR3 contains 11 residues. The CDR3 is CSSLKNTEAFF. Written as DNA, the CDR3 is TGCAGCTCCCTAAAGAACACTGAAGCTTTCTTT.

The chain recombines TRBV4-3 with TRBJ2-7; maybe TRBD1 (5 bases). The CDR3 totals 13 residues. In germline, CDR1 is LGHNA, CDR2 YSLEER. Trimming cost V 1 base and J 5 bases, with 9 bases left between them. For the CDR3, the DNA is TGCGCCAGCAGCCAAGTATCACAGGACGAGCAGTACTTC. Protein: CASSQVSQDEQYF.

Regarding this clone: At the DNA level, this CDR3 is encoded by other sequences in the same sample as well. This chain links TRBV30 with TRBJ1-6; TRBD1 agrees at 7 bases. J was trimmed by 10 bases and V by 1 base; bases with no gene match: 4. The CDR3 consists of 13 residues. From germline, CDR1 is GTSNPN and CDR2 SVGIG (reference sequence). CDR3 region: CAWSEGAGSPLHF. In DNA form, the CDR3 reads TGTGCCTGGAGTGAGGGGGCCGGGTCACCCCTCCACTTT. The full variable domain, in which reference TRBV30 and TRBJ1-6 provide the parts outside the CDR3, is SQTIHQWPATLVQPVGSPLSLECTVEGTSNPNLYWYRQAAGRGLQLLFYSVGIGQISSEVPQNLSASRPQDRQFILSSKKLLLSDSGFYLCAWSEGAGSPLHFGNGTRLTVT.

The chain employs TRBV27 and TRBJ1-1; the match to TRBD1 covers 8 bases. V was pared by 2 bases and J by 4 bases, with 9 bases of the junction left unmatched. Germline CDR1 and CDR2: MNHEY and SMNVEV (reference sequence). The CDR3 is 16 residues long. For the CDR3, the DNA is TGTGCCAGCAGTTTAACAGTTCAGGGGGCGCCCACTGAAGCTTTCTTT. Translating it yields CASSLTVQGAPTEAFF.